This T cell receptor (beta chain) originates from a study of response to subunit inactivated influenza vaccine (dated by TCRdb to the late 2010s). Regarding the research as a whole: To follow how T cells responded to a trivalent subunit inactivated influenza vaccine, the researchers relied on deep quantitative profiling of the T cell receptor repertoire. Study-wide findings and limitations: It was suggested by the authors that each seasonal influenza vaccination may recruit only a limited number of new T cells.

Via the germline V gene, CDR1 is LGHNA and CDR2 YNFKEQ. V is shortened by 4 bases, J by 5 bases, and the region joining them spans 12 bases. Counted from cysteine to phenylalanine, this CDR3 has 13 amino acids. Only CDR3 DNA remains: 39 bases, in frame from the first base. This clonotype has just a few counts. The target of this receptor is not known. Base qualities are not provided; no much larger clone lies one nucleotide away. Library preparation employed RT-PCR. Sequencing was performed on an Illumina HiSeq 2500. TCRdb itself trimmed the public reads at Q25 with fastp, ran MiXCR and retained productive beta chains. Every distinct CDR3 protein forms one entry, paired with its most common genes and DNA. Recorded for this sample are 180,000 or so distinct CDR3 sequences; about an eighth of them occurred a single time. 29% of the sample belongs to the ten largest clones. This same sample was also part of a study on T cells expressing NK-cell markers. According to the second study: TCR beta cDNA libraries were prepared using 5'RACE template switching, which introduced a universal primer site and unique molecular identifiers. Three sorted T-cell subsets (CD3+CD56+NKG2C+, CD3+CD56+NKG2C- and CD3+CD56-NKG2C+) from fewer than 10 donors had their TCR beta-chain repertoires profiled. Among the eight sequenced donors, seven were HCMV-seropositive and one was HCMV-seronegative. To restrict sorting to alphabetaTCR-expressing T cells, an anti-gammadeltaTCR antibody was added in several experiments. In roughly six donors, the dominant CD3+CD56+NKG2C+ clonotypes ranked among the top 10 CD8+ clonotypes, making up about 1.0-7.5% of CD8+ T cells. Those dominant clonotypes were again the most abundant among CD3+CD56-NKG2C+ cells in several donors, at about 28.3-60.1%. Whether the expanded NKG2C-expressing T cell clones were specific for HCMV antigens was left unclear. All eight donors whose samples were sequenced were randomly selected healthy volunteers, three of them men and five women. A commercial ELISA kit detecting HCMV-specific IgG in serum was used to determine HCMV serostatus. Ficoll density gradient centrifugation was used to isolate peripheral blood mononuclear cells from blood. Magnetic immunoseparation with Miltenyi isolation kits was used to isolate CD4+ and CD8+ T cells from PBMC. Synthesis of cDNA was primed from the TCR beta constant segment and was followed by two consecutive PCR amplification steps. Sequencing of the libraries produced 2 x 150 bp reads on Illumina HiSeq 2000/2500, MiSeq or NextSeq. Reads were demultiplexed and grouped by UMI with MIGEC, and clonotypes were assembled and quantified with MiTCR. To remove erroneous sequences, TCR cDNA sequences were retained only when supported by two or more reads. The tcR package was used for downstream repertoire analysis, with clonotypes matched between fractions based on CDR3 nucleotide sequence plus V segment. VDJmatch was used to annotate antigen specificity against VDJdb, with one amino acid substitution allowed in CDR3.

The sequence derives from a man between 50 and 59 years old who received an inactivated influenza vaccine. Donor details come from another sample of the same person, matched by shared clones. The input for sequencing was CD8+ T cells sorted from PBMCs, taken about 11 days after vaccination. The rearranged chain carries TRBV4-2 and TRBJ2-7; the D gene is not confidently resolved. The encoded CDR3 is CASSPAPWDEQYF. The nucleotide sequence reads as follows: TGTGCCAGCAGCCCGGCCCCCTGGGACGAGCAGTACTTC.